A single sample is the source of the 26 T cell receptor beta chains below, sequenced in a study of T cell responses to AZD1222 COVID-19 vaccine. Assay used: immunoSEQ multiplex PCR; TCRdb lists only in-frame clones, some missing. Of some 99,000 clones in the sample, about 88% are singletons; the top ten hold approximately 15%. Here the sequenced sample was peripheral blood, taken on day 0 of AZD1222 vaccination. Receptors were obtained from an adult in good health.

This clone was seen more than once but under ten times. The genes are TRBV20-1 and TRBJ2-5; the D is unclear. V shed 5 bases and J shed 5 bases, with 3 bases lying between them. Germline V gene data show CDR1 as DFQATT and CDR2 as SNEGSKA (reference sequence). The CDR3 runs 9 residues. The CDR3 protein is CSAGETQYF. The CDR3, as DNA: TGCAGTGCTGGGGAGACCCAGTACTTC.

The sample holds a few counts of this clone. The V gene is TRBV7-6, the J gene TRBJ1-2; maybe TRBD1 (6 bases). Germline CDR1 reads SGHVS; CDR2 reads FNYEAQ. The germline V and J ends were trimmed by 3 bases and 5 bases, with 16 bases remaining between them. The CDR3 consists of 15 residues. The CDR3 bases are TGTGCCAGCAGCTTCGCACAGGGTGGGAGTTATGGCTACACCTTC. Protein product: CASSFAQGGSYGYTF.

In this sample, this clone turned up once. The gene calls are TRBV11-3 and TRBJ2-5; D might be TRBD2 (6 bases). The CDR3 sequence is 14 residues long. Germline assignment: CDR1 SGHNT and CDR2 YENEEA. Trimming shortened V by 5 bases and J by 7 bases, and 17 bases separated the two germline ends. The CDR3 reads CASSGIGGKRTQYF. The CDR3, as DNA: TGTGCCAGCAGCGGCATTGGGGGGAAGCGGACCCAGTACTTC.

The chain combines TRBV2 with TRBJ2-7; 7 positions agree with TRBD1. Germline V gene sequence: CDR1 SNHLY, CDR2 FYNNEI. V lost 6 bases to trimming and J lost 6 bases; unmatched junction nucleotides: 5. The CDR3 has 12 residues. The CDR3 nucleotides are TGTGCCAGCAGCTTACAGGGGATCGAGCAGTACGTC. Encoded protein: CASSLQGIEQYV.

The genes are TRBV29-1 and TRBJ1-1, with D perhaps TRBD1 (5 bases). CDR1 SQVTM and CDR2 ANQGSEA come from the germline V gene. The CDR3 is 14 residues long. V lost 4 bases and J lost 1, with 13 bases in between. The CDR3 sequence is CSVGGRGRNTEAFF. CDR3 coding DNA: TGCAGCGTTGGGGGACGGGGACGGAACACTGAAGCTTTCTTT.

The rearrangement uses TRBV25-1 and TRBJ1-6, with 11 bases identical to TRBD1. Germline trimming cut 2 bases from V and 6 bases from J; bases unmatched to any gene: 6. The CDR3 runs to 17 residues. Germline lookup yields CDR1 MGHDK and CDR2 SYGVNS. The CDR3: CASSETRTGGSNSPLHF. In DNA, the CDR3 is TGTGCCAGCAGTGAAACCCGGACAGGGGGCAGTAATTCACCCCTCCACTTT.

The chain couples TRBV13 to TRBJ1-2; D not certain. Germline CDR1 reads PRHDT; CDR2 reads FYEKMQ (reference sequence). The CDR3 extends over 15 amino acids. The V end was cut by 0 bases, the J end by 5 bases, with 13 bases between. CDR3 residues: CASSLGGYSGYGYTF. DNA of the CDR3: TGTGCCAGCAGCTTAGGCGGCTACAGTGGGTATGGCTACACCTTC.

The chain employs TRBV15 and TRBJ2-5; no clear D. The CDR3 loop spans 14 amino acids. Trimming left V 3 bases short and J 5 bases short, with 13 bases between. Germline-derived CDR1 and CDR2 are LNHNV and YYDKDF (reference sequence). CDR3 nucleotide sequence: TGTGCCACCAGCAGTGGGCTAGACGCGGAGACCCAGTACTTC. It codes for CATSSGLDAETQYF.

V and J are TRBV10-3 and TRBJ1-4; no clear D gene. Germline lookup yields CDR1 ENHRY and CDR2 SYGVKD. The CDR3 sequence is 13 residues long. V was pared by 7 bases and J by 7 bases, with 13 bases between. CDR3 coding DNA: TGTGCCATCAACCGGGTATTTGGTGAAAAACTGTTTTTT. Translation gives CAINRVFGEKLFF.

V is TRBV14 and J is TRBJ2-5; 9 nucleotides line up with TRBD1. The germline gives CDR1 SGHDN, CDR2 FVKESK. The trim removed 8 bases at V and 6 bases at J, leaving 7 bases unmatched. This CDR3 is built from 13 residues. The CDR3 DNA reads as TGTGCCAGCCAACTGACAGGGGGGAAGACCCAGTACTTC. Protein sequence: CASQLTGGKTQYF.

This sequence joins TRBV7-2 and TRBJ2-2; 10 bases line up with TRBD1. The CDR3 is 14 amino acids. Germline values: CDR1 SGHTA, CDR2 FQGNSA. Unmatched junction bases numbered 4, after V lost 4 bases and J lost 8 bases. The CDR3 region has the DNA TGTGCCAGCAGCTGGGGACAGGGGAGAGGGGAGCTGTTTTTT. This encodes CASSWGQGRGELFF.

This rearrangement joins TRBV9 to TRBJ1-1; D is perhaps TRBD1 (5 bases). CDR1 is SGDLS and CDR2 is YYNGEE in the germline V gene. This CDR3 is built from 14 residues. Trimming shortened V by 0 bases and J by 4 bases, and 10 bases separated the two germline ends. This CDR3 reads CASSVAGTLTEAFF. CDR3 coding DNA: TGTGCCAGCAGCGTAGCAGGGACCCTCACTGAAGCTTTCTTT.

As DNA, the CDR3 is TGTGCCAGCAGTCTGTTGGGAGGGGATTCACCCCTCCACTTT. It translates to CASSLLGGDSPLHF. The chain joins TRBV2 to TRBJ1-6; possible D gene TRBD1, 5 bases. Germline lookup yields CDR1 SNHLY and CDR2 FYNNEI. Trimming cost V 5 bases and J 8 bases, with 13 bases left between them. This CDR3 has 14 amino acids.

The chain uses TRBV19 and TRBJ1-4, with D unclear. This CDR3 is built from 13 residues. Germline V CDR1 and CDR2: LNHDA, SQIVND (reference sequence). With 11 bases removed from V and 7 bases from J, the gap between germline ends came to 17 bases. The CDR3 loop is CAAKQPGGEKLFF. CDR3 sequence (DNA): TGTGCCGCTAAGCAGCCTGGCGGTGAAAAACTGTTTTTT.

The chain has TRBV6-5 and TRBJ2-1; maybe TRBD1 (5 bases). This CDR3 contains 14 residues. The V and J ends lost 10 bases and 7 bases respectively, with 20 bases between them. Germline loops: CDR1 MNHEY, CDR2 SVGAGI. Written as DNA, the CDR3 is TGTGCCATCAACAGTGGGTACGACAGAAATGAGCAGTTCTTC. Protein: CAINSGYDRNEQFF.

This rearrangement joins TRBV7-2 to TRBJ2-1; a possible D gene is TRBD2 (5 bases). The CDR3 covers 15 residues. Germline lookup yields CDR1 SGHTA and CDR2 FQGNSA. Trimming removed 0 bases from V and 8 bases from J, with 14 bases in between. The CDR3 sequence: CASSLAPTNVDEQFF. CDR3 sequence (DNA): TGTGCCAGCAGCTTAGCCCCGACTAACGTCGATGAGCAGTTCTTC. Drawing the rest from reference TRBV7-2 and TRBJ2-1, the complete variable domain is GAGVSQSPSNKVTEKGKDVELRCDPISGHTALYWYRQSLGQGLEFLIYFQGNSAPDKSGLPSDRFSAERTGGSVSTLTIQRTQQEDSAVYLCASSLAPTNVDEQFFGPGTRLTVL.

This clone appeared once. This chain joins TRBV11-2 and TRBJ2-1, with D perhaps matching TRBD2 (5 bases). CDR3 length equals 15 residues. Germline-derived CDR1 and CDR2 are SGHAT and FQNNGV. Between the trimmed V and J ends, which lost 5 bases and 4 bases, there was a span of 15 bases. The CDR3 nucleotides are TGTGCCAGCAGCCCCCCCGGGCGGAGGTACAATGAGCAGTTCTTC. It translates to CASSPPGRRYNEQFF. The whole variable domain, filled in from reference TRBV11-2 and TRBJ2-1, reads EAGVAQSPRYKIIEKRQSVAFWCNPISGHATLYWYQQILGQGPKLLIQFQNNGVVDDSQLPKDRFSAERLKGVDSTLKIQPAKLEDSAVYLCASSPPGRRYNEQFFGPGTRLTVL.

The chain couples TRBV9 to TRBJ1-4; D call uncertain. V lost 0 bases and J lost 0, with 9 bases in between. Per the germline V gene, CDR1 is SGDLS and CDR2 is YYNGEE. The CDR3 has 16 amino acids. As DNA, the CDR3 is TGTGCCAGCAGCGTAGGCAGAGTTGCAACTAATGAAAAACTGTTTTTT. As protein: CASSVGRVATNEKLFF.

The CDR3 bases are TGTGCCAGCAGCGTAGCTGACCTAGCGGGAGCCTTGGGTAATGAGCAGTTCTTC. The encoded protein is CASSVADLAGALGNEQFF. The genes are TRBV9 and TRBJ2-1; 10 nucleotides agree with TRBD2. Germline CDR1 and CDR2: SGDLS and YYNGEE. Trimming at V came to 0 bases and at J to 7 bases, leaving 13 bases not matched to a gene. The CDR3 is 18 residues long.

The gene calls are TRBV6-5 and TRBJ2-3; the D is unclear. The CDR3 consists of 15 residues. The germline V gene encodes CDR1 MNHEY and CDR2 SVGAGI. V shed 0 bases and J shed 2 bases, with 9 bases lying between them. The CDR3 DNA follows: TGTGCCAGCAGTTACTCCGGCGGTCCCACAGATACGCAGTATTTT. Protein: CASSYSGGPTDTQYF.

V and J are TRBV12-3 or TRBV12-4 and TRBJ1-1, with TRBD1 matching over 7 bases. This CDR3 region has 12 residues. With 6 bases clipped from V and 3 bases from J, the junction kept 1 base outside the gene matches. CDR3 nucleotide sequence: TGTGCCAGCAGGGGGACAGACACTGAAGCTTTCTTT. Encoded protein: CASRGTDTEAFF.

The J gene is TRBJ2-1, the V gene TRBV18; D is undetermined. The CDR3 covers 11 residues. The ends were cut back, 3 bases at V and 6 bases at J, with 3 bases in the middle. In germline, CDR1 is KGHSH, CDR2 LQKENI. CDR3 in DNA: TGTGCCAGCTCACCCCCCAATGAGCAGTTCTTC. Translated: CASSPPNEQFF. Supplemented by reference TRBV18 and TRBJ2-1, the full variable domain reads NAGVMQNPRHLVRRRGQEARLRCSPMKGHSHVYWYRQLPEEGLKFMVYLQKENIIDESGMPKERFSAEFPKEGPSILRIQQVVRGDSAAYFCASSPPNEQFFGPGTRLTVL.

This clone was seen just once. This chain joins TRBV9 and TRBJ2-1; 11 bases match TRBD2. Germline CDR1 and CDR2: SGDLS and YYNGEE. The CDR3 runs to 15 residues. V lost 3 bases and J lost 6; bases outside the gene matches: 5. This chain's CDR3 is CASSGLAGGGNEQFF. CDR3 nucleotide sequence: TGTGCCAGCAGCGGGCTAGCGGGAGGAGGCAATGAGCAGTTCTTC.

The chain carries TRBV6-5 and TRBJ2-1; D is ambiguous. CDR1 and CDR2 (germline): MNHEY, SVGAGI. The CDR3 runs 15 residues. V dropped 6 bases and J dropped 6 bases, with 18 bases sitting between them. CDR3: CASSSTLNWGNEQFF. The CDR3 DNA sequence: TGTGCCAGCAGCTCGACCCTCAACTGGGGCAATGAGCAGTTCTTC.

This clone was detected only once. The chain employs TRBV7-9 and TRBJ2-2, with 7 bases that match TRBD2. The CDR3 consists of 15 residues. Per germline, CDR1 SEHNR and CDR2 FQNEAQ (reference sequence). Germline trimming cut 5 bases from V and 2 bases from J; bases unmatched to any gene: 5. The CDR3 sequence is CASSHKAGNTGELFF. The CDR3 region has the DNA TGTGCCAGCAGCCATAAAGCGGGAAACACCGGGGAGCTGTTTTTT.

The chain joins TRBV4-1 to TRBJ1-2; no firm D call. The length of the CDR3 is 13 residues. The ends were cut back, 0 bases at V and 2 bases at J, with 4 bases in the middle. The germline V gene encodes CDR1 MGHRA and CDR2 YSYEKL. The CDR3 loop reads CASSQDRNYGYTF. DNA of the CDR3: TGCGCCAGCAGCCAAGACAGGAACTATGGCTACACCTTC.